A single sample is the source of the 19 T cell receptor beta chains below, sequenced in a study of T cell responses to AZD1222 COVID-19 vaccine. Profiling relied on immunoSEQ multiplex PCR, and the TCRdb table lists in-frame clones only, not all of them. This sample has tens of thousands of clones, with about nine tenths found just once. This specimen was peripheral blood, taken on day 0 of AZD1222 vaccination. These receptors originate from an adult in good health.

The chain combines TRBV7-8 with TRBJ2-2, with D possibly TRBD2 on 6 matching bases. The CDR3 length is 16 residues. Germline lookup yields CDR1 SGHVS and CDR2 FQNEAQ. Trimming shortened V by 2 bases and J by 5 bases, and 15 bases separated the two germline ends. The CDR3: CASSLPPRGRTGELFF. The CDR3 DNA reads TGTGCCAGCAGCTTACCCCCCCGGGGGAGGACCGGGGAGCTGTTTTTT.

The chain joins TRBV6-5 to TRBJ1-2, with D unresolved. Trimming took 6 bases from V and 3 from J, leaving 11 bases between them. There are 13 residues in the CDR3. CDR1 is MNHEY and CDR2 is SVGAGI in the germline V gene. CDR3 coding DNA: TGTGCCAGCAGCCCGAGAAGGGACTATGGCTACACCTTC. It translates to CASSPRRDYGYTF.

The chain employs TRBV5-4 and TRBJ2-1; 11 nucleotides match TRBD2. CDR3 size: 16 residues. V lost 4 bases, J lost 6 bases, and 9 bases stayed unmatched. Germline V gene data show CDR1 as SGHNT and CDR2 as YYREEE (reference sequence). The CDR3 bases are TGTGCCAGCAGCCCGGTCGGGCTAGCGGGAGGCAATGAGCAGTTCTTC. This translates into CASSPVGLAGGNEQFF.

The chain carries TRBV21-1 and TRBJ2-3; the listed D gene, TRBD1, was not tested against the DNA. TRBV21-1 is a recognized pseudogene. The CDR3 length is 18 residues. The chain's CDR3 is CASSKGSGLQGAADTQYF. In DNA form, the CDR3 reads TGTGCCAGCAGCAAAGGATCGGGGTTACAGGGGGCCGCAGATACGCAGTATTTT.

The rearrangement uses TRBV2 and TRBJ1-1; D possibly corresponds to TRBD1 (5 bases). Germline CDR1 reads SNHLY; CDR2 reads FYNNEI. There are 15 residues in the CDR3. Trimming removed 6 bases from V and 1 base from J, with 15 bases in between. The CDR3 is CASSPRDGGNTEAFF. In DNA, the CDR3 is TGTGCCAGCAGCCCCCGGGACGGAGGGAACACTGAAGCTTTCTTT.

This chain links TRBV19 with TRBJ2-3, with 10 bases lining up with TRBD2. V was pared by 10 bases and J by 3 bases, with 7 bases of the junction left unmatched. Germline-derived CDR1 and CDR2 are LNHDA and SQIVND (reference sequence). CDR3 size: 14 residues. The CDR3 region is CAKGASGSTDTQYF. The CDR3 bases are TGTGCCAAGGGGGCTAGCGGGAGTACAGATACGCAGTATTTT.

This clone appeared a single time. The chain recombines TRBV6-5 with TRBJ1-6; D may be TRBD1 (6 bases). CDR1 and CDR2 from the germline V gene are MNHEY and SVGAGI. V was clipped by 2 bases and J by 0 bases, with 8 bases between them. CDR3 length equals 16 residues. Here the CDR3 DNA reads TGTGCCAGCAGTTACGGGACAATCTCCTATAATTCACCCCTCCACTTT. It specifies CASSYGTISYNSPLHF.

This chain joins TRBV7-8 and TRBJ1-1, with unresolved D. CDR1 and CDR2 from the germline V gene are SGHVS and FQNEAQ. V was pared by 4 bases and J by 1 base, with 7 bases between. This CDR3 is built from 13 residues. CDR3: CASSSTRNTEAFF. The CDR3 DNA follows: TGTGCCAGCAGCTCAACCCGGAACACTGAAGCTTTCTTT.

The chain employs TRBV18 and TRBJ2-7; the match to TRBD2 covers 11 bases. The CDR3 consists of 15 residues. Germline CDR1 is KGHSH and CDR2 is LQKENI. Trimming removed 5 bases from V and 1 base from J; junction bases left unmatched: 4. The CDR3 protein is CASSERTSGSYEQYF. The CDR3 nucleotides are TGTGCCAGCTCAGAAAGGACTAGCGGGTCCTACGAGCAGTACTTC.

The rearrangement links TRBV7-2 to TRBJ1-5, with 7 bases fitting TRBD1. V was pared by 3 bases and J by 4 bases, with 3 bases of the junction left unmatched. Germline V gives CDR1 SGHTA, CDR2 FQGNSA. The CDR3 runs 14 residues. As DNA, the CDR3 is TGTGCCAGCAGCTTGACAGGGTTGAATCAGCCCCAGCATTTT. It is translated as CASSLTGLNQPQHF.

This clone occurred a few times. This chain connects TRBV19 to TRBJ1-6, with D maybe TRBD1 (5 bases). Trimming left V 5 bases short and J 5 bases short, with 16 bases between. Germline assignment: CDR1 LNHDA and CDR2 SQIVND (reference sequence). CDR3 length: 16 amino acids. In DNA, the CDR3 is TGTGCCAGTAGTGGGGGGGGATGGAGAGATAATTCACCCCTCCACTTT. Its translation: CASSGGGWRDNSPLHF.

The V and J genes are TRBV15 and TRBJ1-2; TRBD1 is a possible D gene (5 bases). The CDR3 extends over 15 amino acids. The V gene lost 3 bases and the J gene lost 5 bases, with 16 bases spanning the gap. CDR1 and CDR2 (germline): LNHNV, YYDKDF (reference sequence). CDR3 protein: CATSRTGSGGYGYTF. The CDR3 DNA sequence: TGTGCCACCAGCAGGACCGGGTCGGGGGGTTATGGCTACACCTTC.

The chain links TRBV25-1 to TRBJ2-7; 7 bases are a match to TRBD1. Germline V lookup: CDR1 MGHDK, CDR2 SYGVNS. The CDR3 contains 12 residues. Trimming at V came to 6 bases and at J to 2 bases, leaving 1 base not matched to a gene. The CDR3 region is CASRGGTYEQYF. CDR3 DNA sequence: TGTGCCAGCAGAGGGGGCACCTACGAGCAGTACTTC.

The genes are TRBV5-3 and TRBJ1-5; D remains unclear. TRBV5-3 has ORF status, its function being uncertain. Deletions cut 1 base from V and 3 bases from J, with 14 bases between. The CDR3 is made up of 16 amino acids. The CDR3 loop reads CARSLSRPPPNQPQHF. CDR3 sequence (DNA): TGTGCCAGAAGCTTGAGTCGGCCACCCCCCAATCAGCCCCAGCATTTT.

The chain combines TRBV29-1 with TRBJ2-3; weak D call: TRBD2 (6 bases). The ends were cut back, 4 bases at V and 7 bases at J, with 24 bases in the middle. Germline-derived CDR1 and CDR2 are SQVTM and ANQGSEA. The CDR3 runs 16 residues. CDR3 sequence reads: CSVGGADPGFTNTQYF. In DNA, the CDR3 is TGCAGCGTTGGCGGGGCAGACCCTGGCTTCACTAATACGCAGTATTTT.

This chain connects TRBV19 to TRBJ2-1; D perhaps matches TRBD2 (5 bases). This CDR3 is 14 amino acids long. Germline V gene sequence: CDR1 LNHDA, CDR2 SQIVND (reference sequence). Trimming removed 2 bases at V and 9 bases at J, with 14 bases between. Written as DNA, the CDR3 is TGTGCCAGTAGTATAAGAAGCCGAGAGGGTGAGCAGTTCTTC. Translation: CASSIRSREGEQFF.

The genes are TRBV7-9 and TRBJ2-3; D may be TRBD1 or TRBD2 (6 bases each). The CDR3 contains 15 residues. Germline V gene data show CDR1 as SEHNR and CDR2 as FQNEAQ (reference sequence). V was cut by 5 bases and J by 0 bases, with 12 bases left in between. As DNA, the CDR3 is TGTGCCAGCAGCCCCACAGGGACTAGCACAGATACGCAGTATTTT. Translating it yields CASSPTGTSTDTQYF.

V usage is TRBV6-5 and J usage is TRBJ1-4; 9 bases fit TRBD1. This CDR3 comprises 15 residues. Germline-derived CDR1 and CDR2 are MNHEY and SVGAGI. The V and J ends lost 6 bases and 7 bases, in that order; junction bases with no gene match: 9. DNA of the CDR3: TGTGCCAGCAGGGCTGCAGGGACAGGGACTGAAAAACTGTTTTTT. It yields the protein CASRAAGTGTEKLFF.

The chain is built from TRBV2 and TRBJ1-3; weak D call: TRBD1 (5 bases). CDR1 SNHLY and CDR2 FYNNEI come from the germline V gene. This CDR3 region has 18 residues. V lost 2 bases, J lost 0 bases, and 17 bases lay in between. CDR3 coding DNA: TGTGCCAGCAGTGAAAAATCGCAACAGGAGAGCTCTGGAAACACCATATATTTT. Amino acid sequence: CASSEKSQQESSGNTIYF. Supplemented by reference TRBV2 and TRBJ1-3, the full variable domain reads EPEVTQTPSHQVTQMGQEVILRCVPISNHLYFYWYRQILGQKVEFLVSFYNNEISEKSEIFDDQFSVERPDGSNFTLKIRSTKLEDSAMYFCASSEKSQQESSGNTIYFGEGSWLTVV.